There are many counts of the clone carrying this T cell receptor beta chain. Its antigen is not known. Arm-PCR of CDR3 regions and iRepertoire HTBI primers were the basis on which TCR beta libraries were built. Methods used by the authors: Gene usage covered over 55 TRBV and 14 to 15 TRBJ segments. From the multiplex PCR reads, TCRdb called clonotypes with MiXCR, one entry per CDR3 protein. In this record, the V and J calls reflect TCRdb's handling and not the investigators' own analysis. This sample has 530,000 or so distinct CDR3 sequences, with approximately 13% found just once. Trimming removed 5 bases from V and 8 bases from J; junction bases left unmatched: 9. CDR1 and CDR2 from the germline V gene are LGHDT and YNNKEL (reference sequence). CDR3 size: 15 residues. Time point defined: newly diagnosed GD, antithyroid drugs for less than 3 months. PBMCs provided the RNA from which the TCR library was made.

This sample was included in a study of regulatory T cells in long-lasting Graves disease. General study findings and limits: Preferential use of TRBV28, TRBJ1-2 and TRBJ2-5 was seen in persistent disease.

Separately, the same data were catalogued under a study of T cells in Graves' hyperthyroidism and ophthalmopathy.

The source was peripheral blood mononuclear cells (PBMCs), collected at new diagnosis, from a patient treated with antithyroid drugs. This sequence originates from a man aged 30-40 years with Graves disease. J is TRBJ2-1 and V is TRBV3-1, with 10 bases lining up with TRBD1. The CDR3 DNA reads as TGTGCCAGCAGCAATGGACAGGGGGTGTACGATGAGCAGTTCTTC. Translation: CASSNGQGVYDEQFF.